The 9 T cell receptor beta chains below come from one sample, sequenced in a study of blood T cells in healthy people across ages (dated by TCRdb to between 2014 and 2016). To prepare the library, 5' RACE was applied. The instrument was an Illumina HiSeq 2500. A second PCR of roughly 7 to 11 cycles was performed with a sample-barcoded 5' primer and a J-beta primer mix. In TCRdb, the public reads were trimmed at Q25 with fastp and aligned with MiXCR, with productive beta chains retained. Each CDR3 protein gets just one entry, which takes the most common genes and DNA from the rows behind it. The table for this sample lists 650,000 to 800,000 distinct CDR3 sequences; more than 40% of them were counted only once. The ten largest clones capture about 21% of the sample. Material: blood. Receptors originate from a man aged 55 to 70 in good health.

The J gene is TRBJ2-3, the V gene TRBV28, with 12 nucleotides matching TRBD2. Germline V CDR1 and CDR2: MDHEN, SYDVKM. The length of the CDR3 is 17 residues. J gave up 2 bases and V 6 bases, and 9 bases lay outside the gene matches. The CDR3 DNA follows: TGTGCCAGCAGCCAGAGAGGACTAGCGGGGAACACAGATACGCAGTATTTT. Amino acid sequence: CASSQRGLAGNTDTQYF.

Comment on this clonotype: Since a much larger clone is just one base distant, this may be a read error. The chain couples TRBV27 to TRBJ2-5; 14 bases fit TRBD2. The CDR3 covers 15 residues. Per the germline V gene, CDR1 is MNHEY and CDR2 is SMNVEV (reference sequence). The V and J ends lost 7 bases and 4 bases, in that order; junction bases with no gene match: 5. The CDR3 DNA reads as TGTGCCAGCAAAGGACTAGCGGGGGGCCGAGAGACCCAGTACTTC. Translating it yields CASKGLAGGRETQYF.

This clonotype was seen a handful of times. The chain recombines TRBV4-1 with TRBJ2-1, with TRBD1 as a possible D gene (6 bases). V gave up 1 base and J gave up 2 bases, with 12 bases separating them. The V gene's germline CDR1 is MGHRA and CDR2 YSYEKL. CDR3 length: 16 residues. The CDR3 loop is CASSQGSGHPYNEQFF. The CDR3 nucleotides are TGCGCCAGCAGCCAAGGATCGGGACACCCCTACAATGAGCAGTTCTTC.

The chain employs TRBV6-2 or TRBV6-3 and TRBJ1-4; D perhaps matches TRBD1 (5 bases). Germline loops: CDR1 MNHEY, CDR2 SVGEGT. The V end lost 1 base, the J end lost 7 bases, and 10 bases lay between the germline ends. CDR3 length: 14 amino acids. Here the CDR3 reads CASSYWQGGEKLFF. For the CDR3, the DNA is TGTGCCAGCAGTTACTGGCAGGGCGGTGAAAAACTGTTTTTT.

This clonotype occurred once. This sequence joins TRBV5-1 and TRBJ2-5; a possible D gene is TRBD1 (5 bases). CDR1 is SGHRS, CDR2 YFSETQ, per germline. CDR3 size: 21 residues. Trimming took off 0 bases at V and 2 bases at J, with 29 bases between the two ends. The CDR3 DNA reads as TGCGCCAGCAGCTTGGTCCAAGGTCCGAAAGGGGCGAGCTATTATCAAGAGACCCAGTACTTC. Residues: CASSLVQGPKGASYYQETQYF.

The chain has TRBV5-1 and TRBJ2-5, with 8 bases that match TRBD2. The germline CDR1 and CDR2 sequences are SGHRS and YFSETQ. The CDR3 loop spans 16 amino acids. The trim removed 0 bases at V and 1 base at J, leaving 5 bases unmatched. CDR3 DNA sequence: TGCGCCAGCAGCTTGGAGGTCGGGGGGGCCCAAGAGACCCAGTACTTC. It encodes CASSLEVGGAQETQYF.

This clonotype was counted many times. This chain connects TRBV20-1 to TRBJ2-7, with D perhaps TRBD2 (5 bases). The CDR3 is made up of 13 amino acids. V shed 3 bases and J shed 1 base, with 10 bases lying between them. The germline V gene encodes CDR1 DFQATT and CDR2 SNEGSKA (reference sequence). CDR3 amino acids: CSAREDSSYEQYF. CDR3 nucleotide sequence: TGCAGTGCTAGGGAGGACTCTTCCTACGAGCAGTACTTC.

The chain employs TRBV5-1 and TRBJ1-6; 12 positions agree with TRBD1. V dropped 3 bases and J dropped 8; count of bases not matched to a gene: 6. This CDR3 is 16 amino acids long. Germline-derived CDR1 and CDR2 are SGHRS and YFSETQ. The CDR3 region has the DNA TGCGCCAGCAGCTCCGGGACAGGGGGCTACGATTCACCCCTCCACTTT. As protein: CASSSGTGGYDSPLHF.

V is TRBV12-3 or TRBV12-4 and J is TRBJ2-7; D possibly corresponds to TRBD2 (5 bases). This CDR3 contains 15 residues. The germline V and J ends were trimmed by 3 bases and 5 bases, with 17 bases remaining between them. The CDR3 coding sequence is TGTGCCAGCAGTTTCACCAGAGGGATCGCCGACGAGCAGTACTTC. This gives the protein CASSFTRGIADEQYF.